Included here is one T cell receptor beta chain sequence, with context. Germline V gene data show CDR1 as MNHEY and CDR2 as SVGEGT. The CDR3 contains 13 residues. V lost 10 bases and J lost 0, with 13 bases in between. This record comes from a study of CD8 T cells in Susac syndrome. Study in general: Patients with Susac syndrome were therapy-naive, on corticosteroids, or on intravenous immunoglobulin alone at the time that blood was drawn.

Random hexamers were used to reverse transcribe the RNA input (about 0.5 to 1 ug). TCRdb re-called the immunoSEQ multiplex PCR reads through MiXCR, storing one row per CDR3 protein. The sample comprises 200,000 or so distinct CDR3 sequences, 90% to 96% of which are singletons, and 0.098% rests with the top ten. The sequenced sample was CD4+ T cells from PBMCs. The TCR originated in a human donor with Susac syndrome. The genes are TRBV6-2 or TRBV6-3 and TRBJ2-7, with D perhaps TRBD1 or TRBD2 (5 bases each). CDR3 DNA: TGTGCCACCGAGGGGACGGCCTCCTACGAGCAGTACTTC. It yields the protein CATEGTASYEQYF.